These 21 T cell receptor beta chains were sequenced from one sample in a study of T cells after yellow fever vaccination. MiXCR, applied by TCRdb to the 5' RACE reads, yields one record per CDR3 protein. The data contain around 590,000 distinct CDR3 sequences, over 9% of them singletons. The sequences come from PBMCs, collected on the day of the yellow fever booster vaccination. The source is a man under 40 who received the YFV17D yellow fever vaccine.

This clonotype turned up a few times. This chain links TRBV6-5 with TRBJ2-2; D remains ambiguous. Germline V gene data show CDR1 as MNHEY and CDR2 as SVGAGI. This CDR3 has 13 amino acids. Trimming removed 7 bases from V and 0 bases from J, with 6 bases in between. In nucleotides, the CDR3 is TGTGCCAGCATCGACCCGAACACCGGGGAGCTGTTTTTT. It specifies CASIDPNTGELFF.

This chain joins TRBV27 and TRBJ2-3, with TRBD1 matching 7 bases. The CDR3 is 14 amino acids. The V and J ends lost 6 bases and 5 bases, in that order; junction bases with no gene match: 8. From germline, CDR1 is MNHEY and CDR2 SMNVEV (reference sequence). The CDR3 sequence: CASRHQGVGDTQYF. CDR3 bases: TGTGCCAGCAGGCACCAGGGGGTTGGAGATACGCAGTATTTT.

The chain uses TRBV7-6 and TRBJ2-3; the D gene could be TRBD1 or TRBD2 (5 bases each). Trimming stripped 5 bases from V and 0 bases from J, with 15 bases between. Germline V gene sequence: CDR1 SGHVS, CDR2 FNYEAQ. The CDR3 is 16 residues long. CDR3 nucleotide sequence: TGTGCCAGCAGCACTCGGGACCGTGCTAGCACAGATACGCAGTATTTT. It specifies CASSTRDRASTDTQYF. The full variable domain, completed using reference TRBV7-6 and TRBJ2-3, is GAGVSQSPRYKVTKRGQDVALRCDPISGHVSLYWYRQALGQGPEFLTYFNYEAQQDKSGLPNDRFSAERPEGSISTLTIQRTEQRDSAMYRCASSTRDRASTDTQYFGPGTRLTVL.

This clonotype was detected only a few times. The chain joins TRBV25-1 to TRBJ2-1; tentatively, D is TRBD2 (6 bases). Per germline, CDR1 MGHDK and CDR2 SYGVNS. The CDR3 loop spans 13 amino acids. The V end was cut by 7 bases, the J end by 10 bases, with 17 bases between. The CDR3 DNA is TGTGCCAGCACCCAGGCGGGGTTGAAGGAGCAGTTCTTC. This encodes CASTQAGLKEQFF.

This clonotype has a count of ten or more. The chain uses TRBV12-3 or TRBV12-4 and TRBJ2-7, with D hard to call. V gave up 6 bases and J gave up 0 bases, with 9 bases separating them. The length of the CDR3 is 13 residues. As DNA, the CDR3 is TGTGCCAGCAGCCGCGCAAGCTCCTACGAGCAGTACTTC. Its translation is CASSRASSYEQYF.

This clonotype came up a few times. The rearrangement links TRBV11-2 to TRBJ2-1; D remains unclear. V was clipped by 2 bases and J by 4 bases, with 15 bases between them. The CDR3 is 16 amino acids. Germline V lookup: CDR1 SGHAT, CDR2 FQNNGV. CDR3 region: CASSLHAADPYNEQFF. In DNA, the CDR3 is TGTGCCAGCAGCTTACATGCGGCAGACCCATACAATGAGCAGTTCTTC.

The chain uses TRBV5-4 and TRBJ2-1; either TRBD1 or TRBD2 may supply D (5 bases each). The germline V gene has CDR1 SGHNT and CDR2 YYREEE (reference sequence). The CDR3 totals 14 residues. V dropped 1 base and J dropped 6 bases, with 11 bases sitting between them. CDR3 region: CASSLRDGINEQFF. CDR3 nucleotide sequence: TGTGCCAGCAGCTTGAGGGACGGTATCAATGAGCAGTTCTTC.

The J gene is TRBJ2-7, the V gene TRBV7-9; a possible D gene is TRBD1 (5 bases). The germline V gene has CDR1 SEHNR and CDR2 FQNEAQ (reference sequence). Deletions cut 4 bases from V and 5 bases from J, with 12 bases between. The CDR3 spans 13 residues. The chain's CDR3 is CASSYRWGDEQYF. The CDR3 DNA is TGTGCCAGCAGCTACCGATGGGGCGACGAGCAGTACTTC. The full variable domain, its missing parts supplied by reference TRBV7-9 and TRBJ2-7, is DTGVSQNPRHKITKRGQNVTFRCDPISEHNRLYWYRQTLGQGPEFLTYFQNEAQLEKSRLLSDRFSAERPKGSFSTLEIQRTEQGDSAMYLCASSYRWGDEQYFGPGTRLTVT.

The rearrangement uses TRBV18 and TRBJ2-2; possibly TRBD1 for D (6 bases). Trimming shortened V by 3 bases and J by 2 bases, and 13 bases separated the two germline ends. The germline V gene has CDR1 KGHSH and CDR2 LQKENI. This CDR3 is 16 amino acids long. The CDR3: CASSPVRQENTGELFF. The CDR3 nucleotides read TGTGCCAGCTCACCCGTGCGACAGGAAAACACCGGGGAGCTGTTTTTT. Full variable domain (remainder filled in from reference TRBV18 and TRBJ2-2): NAGVMQNPRHLVRRRGQEARLRCSPMKGHSHVYWYRQLPEEGLKFMVYLQKENIIDESGMPKERFSAEFPKEGPSILRIQQVVRGDSAAYFCASSPVRQENTGELFFGEGSRLTVL.

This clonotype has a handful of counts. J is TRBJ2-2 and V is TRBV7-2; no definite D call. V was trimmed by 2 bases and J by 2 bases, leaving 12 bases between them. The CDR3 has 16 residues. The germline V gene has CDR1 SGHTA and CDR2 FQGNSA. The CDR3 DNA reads TGTGCCAGCAGCTTAAGGGCCGGGTTTAACACCGGGGAGCTGTTTTTT. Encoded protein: CASSLRAGFNTGELFF.

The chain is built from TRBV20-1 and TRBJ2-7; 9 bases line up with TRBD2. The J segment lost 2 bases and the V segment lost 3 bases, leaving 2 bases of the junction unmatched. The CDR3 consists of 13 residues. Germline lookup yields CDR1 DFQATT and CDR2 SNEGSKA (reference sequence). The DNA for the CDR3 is TGCAGTGCTAGGCGGGAGGGAACCTACGAGCAGTACTTC. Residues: CSARREGTYEQYF.

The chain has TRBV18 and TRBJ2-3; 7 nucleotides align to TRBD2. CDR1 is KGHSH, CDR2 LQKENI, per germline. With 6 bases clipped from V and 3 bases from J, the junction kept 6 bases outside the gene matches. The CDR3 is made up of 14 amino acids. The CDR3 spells CASSWEGRTDTQYF. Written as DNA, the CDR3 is TGTGCCAGCTCTTGGGAGGGCCGGACAGATACGCAGTATTTT.

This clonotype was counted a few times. The CDR3 protein is CASSRSALLAKNIQYF. The CDR3 coding sequence is TGTGCCAGCAGCCGGAGCGCATTACTAGCCAAAAACATTCAGTACTTC. This rearrangement joins TRBV12-3 or TRBV12-4 to TRBJ2-4; D is unclear. This CDR3 has 16 amino acids. V lost 6 bases to trimming and J lost 0 bases, with 15 bases between them.

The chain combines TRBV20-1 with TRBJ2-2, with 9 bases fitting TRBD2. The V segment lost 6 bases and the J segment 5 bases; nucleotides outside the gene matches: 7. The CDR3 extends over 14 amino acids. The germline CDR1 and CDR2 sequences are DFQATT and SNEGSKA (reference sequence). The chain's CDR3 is CSALAGRATGELFF. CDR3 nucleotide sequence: TGCAGTGCCCTAGCGGGAAGAGCGACCGGGGAGCTGTTTTTT.

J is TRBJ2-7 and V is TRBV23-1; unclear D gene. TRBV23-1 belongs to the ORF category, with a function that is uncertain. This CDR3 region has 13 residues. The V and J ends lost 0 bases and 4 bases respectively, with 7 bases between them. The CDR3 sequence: CASSQSVIYEQYF. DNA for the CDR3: TGCGCCAGCAGTCAATCTGTCATTTACGAGCAGTACTTC.

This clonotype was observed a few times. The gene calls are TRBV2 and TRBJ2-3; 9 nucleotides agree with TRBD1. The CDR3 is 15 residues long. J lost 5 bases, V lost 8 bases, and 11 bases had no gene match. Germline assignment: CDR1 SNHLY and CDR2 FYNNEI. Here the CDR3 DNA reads TGTGCCAGCCGCACCGGGACAGGGCCGGGAGATACGCAGTATTTT. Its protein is CASRTGTGPGDTQYF.

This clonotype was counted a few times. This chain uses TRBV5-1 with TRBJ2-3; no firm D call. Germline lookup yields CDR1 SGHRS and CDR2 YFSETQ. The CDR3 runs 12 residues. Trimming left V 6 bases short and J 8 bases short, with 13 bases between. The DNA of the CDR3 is TGCGCCAGCACTTGGGCTTTGGGTACGCAGTATTTT. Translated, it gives CASTWALGTQYF. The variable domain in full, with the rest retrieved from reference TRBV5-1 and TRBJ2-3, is KAGVTQTPRYLIKTRGQQVTLSCSPISGHRSVSWYQQTPGQGLQFLFEYFSETQRNKGNFPGRFSGRQFSNSRSEMNVSTLELGDSALYLCASTWALGTQYFGPGTRLTVL.

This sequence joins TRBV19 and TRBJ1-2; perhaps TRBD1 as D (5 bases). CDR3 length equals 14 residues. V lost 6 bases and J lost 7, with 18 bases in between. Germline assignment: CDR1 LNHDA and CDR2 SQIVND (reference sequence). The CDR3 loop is CASSPAGPTRGYTF. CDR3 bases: TGTGCCAGTAGCCCGGCGGGACCCACCCGTGGCTACACCTTC.

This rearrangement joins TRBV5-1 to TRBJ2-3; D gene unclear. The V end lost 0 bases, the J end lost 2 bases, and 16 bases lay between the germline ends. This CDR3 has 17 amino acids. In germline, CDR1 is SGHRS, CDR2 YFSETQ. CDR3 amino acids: CASSLGGRWSHTDTQYF. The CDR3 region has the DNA TGCGCCAGCAGCTTGGGGGGTCGGTGGAGCCACACAGATACGCAGTATTTT.

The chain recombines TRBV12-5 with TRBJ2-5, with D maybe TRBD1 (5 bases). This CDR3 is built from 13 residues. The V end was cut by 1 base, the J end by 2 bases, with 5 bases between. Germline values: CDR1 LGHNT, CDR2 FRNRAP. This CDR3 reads CASGLGQQETQYF. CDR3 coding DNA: TGTGCTAGTGGTTTGGGACAGCAAGAGACCCAGTACTTC.

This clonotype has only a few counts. CDR3: CASRAGYVGDEQFF. Here the CDR3 DNA reads TGTGCCAGCAGGGCGGGATATGTCGGCGATGAGCAGTTCTTC. The chain has TRBV7-9 and TRBJ2-1; possibly TRBD2 for D (6 bases). Germline CDR1 and CDR2: SEHNR and FQNEAQ (reference sequence). This CDR3 has 14 residues. V was pared by 6 bases and J by 8 bases, with 17 bases between.